This TCR beta chain was obtained from a study of identical twins. Findings and caveats of the study: There were fewer insertions in abundant cord blood beta clonotypes, but memory repertoires showed no such pattern.

TCRdb reprocessed the 5' RACE reads via MiXCR and lists one record per CDR3 protein. The sample holds 640,000 or so distinct CDR3 sequences, around 6% seen once. Germline V gives CDR1 KGHDR, CDR2 SFDVKD. The CDR3 loop spans 14 amino acids. The V end was cut by 4 bases, the J end by 2 bases, with 10 bases between. A remark on this clonotype: The antigen is unknown.

This TCR derives from a young man in good health. The rearrangement uses TRBV24-1 and TRBJ1-2; a weak D match, TRBD1 (6 bases). Source material: naive T cells sorted from blood. In DNA form, the CDR3 reads TGTGCCACCAGTGAATCCGGGACAAACTATGGCTACACCTTC. Encoded protein: CATSESGTNYGYTF.